Given below is one T cell receptor beta chain in context. The CDR3 spans 17 residues. With 3 bases removed from V and 6 bases from J, the gap between germline ends came to 21 bases. Germline CDR1 reads MDHEN; CDR2 reads SYDVKM. The data are from a study of blood T cell repertoires in COVID-19. Study-level background: Acute and convalescent COVID-19 samples came from the United States, Italy and Spain.

Repertoires were generated with immunoSEQ multiplex PCR, while TCRdb's copy carries only in-frame clones and drops some. The repertoire includes about 39,000 clones, about 82% of them detected once, and about 9.1% sits in the top ten. This clonotype was sampled from a man in his 60s in a cohort sampled during active COVID-19. The V gene is TRBV28, the J gene TRBJ1-5; possible D gene TRBD1, 6 bases. Sequenced material: peripheral blood. The DNA for the CDR3 is TGTGCCAGCAGTTTTCCCCCGGGACACAAAAAGGGTCAGCCCCAGCATTTT. As protein: CASSFPPGHKKGQPQHF.